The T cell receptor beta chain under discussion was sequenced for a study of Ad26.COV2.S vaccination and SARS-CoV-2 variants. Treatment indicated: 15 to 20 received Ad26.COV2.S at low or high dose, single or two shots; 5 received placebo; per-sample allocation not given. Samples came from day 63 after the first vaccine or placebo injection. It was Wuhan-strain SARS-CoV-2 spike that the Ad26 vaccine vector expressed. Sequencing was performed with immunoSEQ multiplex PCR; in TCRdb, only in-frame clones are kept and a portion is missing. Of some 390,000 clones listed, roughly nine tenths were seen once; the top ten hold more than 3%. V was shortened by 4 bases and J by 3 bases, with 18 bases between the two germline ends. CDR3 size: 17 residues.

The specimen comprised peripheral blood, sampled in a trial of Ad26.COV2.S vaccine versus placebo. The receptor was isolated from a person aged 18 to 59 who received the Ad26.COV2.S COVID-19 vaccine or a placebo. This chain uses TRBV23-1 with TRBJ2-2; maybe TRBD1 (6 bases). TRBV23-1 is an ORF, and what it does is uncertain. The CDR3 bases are TGCGCCAGCAGTCGCCGACAGGACCCCCCGGACACCGGGGAGCTGTTTTTT. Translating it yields CASSRRQDPPDTGELFF.